One and the same sample provided the 10 T cell receptor beta chains below, sequenced in a study of T cell responses to AZD1222 COVID-19 vaccine. The repertoire was sequenced with immunoSEQ multiplex PCR; TCRdb's copy has only in-frame clones and lacks some. The sample consists of over 100,000 clones, about 91% of them appearing once. Sequences were derived from peripheral blood, sampled on day 0 of AZD1222 vaccination. The receptors were sampled from an adult in good health.

The rearrangement uses TRBV19 and TRBJ1-6, with unresolved D. V was shortened by 7 bases and J by 8 bases, with 15 bases between the two germline ends. Germline CDR1 reads LNHDA; CDR2 reads SQIVND (reference sequence). The CDR3 loop spans 14 amino acids. The CDR3 loop is CASKDGGPYSPLHF. Written as DNA, the CDR3 is TGTGCCAGTAAAGACGGTGGTCCCTATTCACCCCTCCACTTT. Based on the CDR3 plus reference TRBV19 and TRBJ1-6, the full variable domain is DGGITQSPKYLFRKEGQNVTLSCEQNLNHDAMYWYRQDPGQGLRLIYYSQIVNDFQKGDIAEGYSVSREKKESFPLTVTSAQKNPTAFYLCASKDGGPYSPLHFGNGTRLTVT.

The chain combines TRBV11-2 with TRBJ1-5, with TRBD1 as a possible D gene (6 bases). The CDR3 length is 14 residues. CDR1 and CDR2 (germline): SGHAT, FQNNGV. With 5 bases removed from V and 1 base from J, the gap between germline ends came to 9 bases. CDR3 sequence reads: CASSPGQSNQPQHF. CDR3 in DNA: TGTGCCAGCAGCCCCGGACAGAGCAATCAGCCCCAGCATTTT. The full variable domain, its missing parts supplied by reference TRBV11-2 and TRBJ1-5, is EAGVAQSPRYKIIEKRQSVAFWCNPISGHATLYWYQQILGQGPKLLIQFQNNGVVDDSQLPKDRFSAERLKGVDSTLKIQPAKLEDSAVYLCASSPGQSNQPQHFGDGTRLSIL.

The chain carries TRBV6-1 and TRBJ2-7; D is undetermined. The V gene lost 2 bases and the J gene lost 3 bases, with 8 bases spanning the gap. The CDR3 contains 13 residues. The germline V gene has CDR1 MNHNS and CDR2 SASEGT. This CDR3 reads CASSEITIYEQYF. Written as DNA, the CDR3 is TGTGCCAGCAGTGAAATCACCATCTACGAGCAGTACTTC.

This chain uses TRBV5-4 with TRBJ1-1; 9 positions match TRBD1. The CDR3 extends over 14 amino acids. Germline V CDR1 and CDR2: SGHNT, YYREEE (reference sequence). Unmatched junction bases numbered 16, after V lost 10 bases and J lost 9 bases. The CDR3 loop reads CASWGQGLFDKAFF. CDR3 DNA: TGTGCCTCGTGGGGACAGGGCCTTTTCGATAAAGCTTTCTTT.

The chain joins TRBV10-3 to TRBJ2-3; TRBD2 matches 9 bases. V lost 3 bases to trimming and J lost 6 bases; unmatched junction nucleotides: 10. This CDR3 has 16 residues. Germline CDR1 reads ENHRY; CDR2 reads SYGVKD. The CDR3: CAISDWTSDSPDTQYF. The CDR3 DNA sequence: TGTGCCATCAGTGACTGGACTAGCGATAGCCCGGATACGCAGTATTTT.

A single count supports this clone. The chain employs TRBV9 and TRBJ1-2; TRBD1 matches at 10 bases. The CDR3 totals 15 residues. V lost 0 bases and J lost 7; bases outside the gene matches: 6. The V gene's germline CDR1 is SGDLS and CDR2 YYNGEE. The CDR3 spells CASSVGGTGASGYTF. The CDR3 DNA follows: TGTGCCAGCAGCGTAGGAGGGACAGGGGCGAGTGGCTACACCTTC.

The rearrangement uses TRBV6-5 and TRBJ1-1; a possible D gene is TRBD1 (6 bases). The CDR3 extends over 15 amino acids. The germline gives CDR1 MNHEY, CDR2 SVGAGI. The V end was cut by 8 bases, the J end by 2 bases, with 18 bases between. The CDR3 nucleotides are TGTGCCAGCGGAAAGGGGGTCGATCCTAACACTGAAGCTTTCTTT. Its protein product is CASGKGVDPNTEAFF.

This clone was detected a few times. CDR3: CASSLGGHYVAGAFF. CDR3 nucleotide sequence: TGTGCCAGCAGCTTGGGGGGTCACTATGTAGCTGGGGCTTTCTTT. This chain connects TRBV5-8 to TRBJ1-1; D not resolved. The ends were cut back, 0 bases at V and 11 bases at J, with 20 bases in the middle. Germline CDR1 and CDR2: SGHTS and YDEGEE. The CDR3 is 15 residues long.

J is TRBJ1-4 and V is TRBV30, with D uncertain. Germline V gene data show CDR1 as GTSNPN and CDR2 as SVGIG (reference sequence). There are 14 residues in the CDR3. The V gene lost 3 bases and the J gene lost 3 bases, with 11 bases spanning the gap. CDR3 region: CAWSQDGANEKLFF. In DNA form, the CDR3 reads TGTGCCTGGAGCCAAGACGGAGCTAATGAAAAACTGTTTTTT.

The chain recombines TRBV19 with TRBJ2-1; 12 bases are a match to TRBD1. V was pared by 5 bases and J by 9 bases, with 8 bases of the junction left unmatched. CDR1 and CDR2 (germline): LNHDA, SQIVND (reference sequence). The CDR3 is made up of 15 amino acids. This CDR3 reads CASSLGTGGYGEQFF. The DNA of the CDR3 is TGTGCCAGTAGTCTCGGGACAGGGGGCTACGGTGAGCAGTTCTTC.